The 30 T cell receptor beta chains listed next were all sequenced from one sample in a study of cytomegalovirus exposure and HLA in healthy donors. TCRdb's copy holds only in-frame clones and misses some; the assay was immunoSEQ multiplex PCR. The sample yields roughly 58,000 clones, around 90% seen once. Material for sequencing was PBMCs. The receptor set was obtained from a man aged 18 to 30 in good health and CMV-seronegative.

This clone was counted between two and nine times. Other DNA sequences from this sample encode an identical CDR3 as well. V is TRBV6-1 and J is TRBJ2-3; 9 bases fit TRBD1. The ends lost 6 bases at V and 3 bases at J; junction bases unmatched: 4. Germline CDR1 is MNHNS and CDR2 is SASEGT. This CDR3 is 14 amino acids long. The CDR3 loop is CASRTGGPTDTQYF. In DNA, the CDR3 is TGTGCCAGCAGAACAGGGGGCCCTACAGATACGCAGTATTTT.

This clone was recorded a few times. The gene calls are TRBV19 and TRBJ2-1; D not certain. The V end was cut by 6 bases, the J end by 9 bases, with 18 bases between. The CDR3 is made up of 14 amino acids. CDR1 is LNHDA, CDR2 SQIVND, per germline (reference sequence). DNA of the CDR3: TGTGCCAGTAGGGGCTTCGGTGACCTTGGTGAGCAGTTCTTC. Translation: CASRGFGDLGEQFF.

This clone appeared once. The rearrangement uses TRBV11-2 and TRBJ2-7, with 16 bases matching TRBD2. The CDR3 sequence is 17 residues long. V was pared by 3 bases and J by 12 bases, with 14 bases of the junction left unmatched. Germline lookup yields CDR1 SGHAT and CDR2 FQNNGV. The CDR3 is CASSLGSGTSGRAYLYF. The CDR3 coding sequence is TGTGCCAGCAGCTTGGGATCCGGGACTAGCGGGAGGGCCTATTTGTACTTC.

The chain joins TRBV6-4 to TRBJ2-1, with 10 positions matching TRBD2. Germline V gene sequence: CDR1 MRHNA, CDR2 SNTAGT. The trim removed 6 bases at V and 9 bases at J, leaving 8 bases unmatched. This CDR3 region has 14 residues. Here the CDR3 reads CASSLAGANGEQFF. The CDR3 bases are TGTGCCAGCAGCCTAGCGGGAGCCAACGGTGAGCAGTTCTTC.

This clone showed up just once. The V call is TRBV6-5, the J call TRBJ2-7; a weak D match, TRBD1 (6 bases). The length of the CDR3 is 15 residues. Trimming took 5 bases from V and 2 from J, leaving 16 bases between them. Germline loops: CDR1 MNHEY, CDR2 SVGAGI. CDR3 bases: TGTGCCAGCAGTCCCCAACAGGGATCGACCTACGAGCAGTACTTC. This translates into CASSPQQGSTYEQYF.

The chain links TRBV7-6 to TRBJ1-1; D is uncertain. V shed 1 base and J shed 2 bases, with 8 bases lying between them. The CDR3 sequence is 14 residues long. CDR1 and CDR2 from the germline V gene are SGHVS and FNYEAQ. CDR3 residues: CASSLGSTNTEAFF. In DNA form, the CDR3 reads TGTGCCAGCAGCTTAGGCTCAACTAACACTGAAGCTTTCTTT.

The chain joins TRBV18 to TRBJ1-1; 8 bases fit TRBD1. J was trimmed by 1 base and V by 6 bases; bases with no gene match: 10. The CDR3 covers 16 residues. Per the germline V gene, CDR1 is KGHSH and CDR2 is LQKENI. CDR3 in amino acids: CASSQWTGRENTEAFF. CDR3 bases: TGTGCCAGCTCTCAATGGACAGGGAGAGAGAACACTGAAGCTTTCTTT.

For this clone: An end of the junction does not agree with germline; a read error may underlie this. The genes are TRBV7-7 and TRBJ2-7; 9 positions match TRBD1. Germline lookup yields CDR1 SSHAT and CDR2 FNYEAQ (reference sequence). This CDR3 has 18 residues. The CDR3 nucleotides read TGTGCTAGCAGCTTAGTGGGGCCGACGGGGACAGGGATGTACGAGCAGTACTTC. Its protein is CASSLVGPTGTGMYEQYF.

The chain recombines TRBV2 with TRBJ2-5, with 11 bases lining up with TRBD2. The CDR3 length is 17 residues. Trimming removed 4 bases from V and 3 bases from J; junction bases left unmatched: 10. Germline CDR1 SNHLY, CDR2 FYNNEI. The CDR3 here is CASSVAPGTSGKETQYF. The CDR3 DNA is TGTGCCAGCAGTGTCGCTCCCGGGACTAGCGGAAAAGAGACCCAGTACTTC.

This chain links TRBV15 with TRBJ2-7, with 7 bases lining up with TRBD1. V shed 4 bases, J shed 2 bases, and the junction held 5 bases outside the gene matches. The CDR3 is 14 amino acids. The germline V gene encodes CDR1 LNHNV and CDR2 YYDKDF (reference sequence). CDR3 sequence (DNA): TGTGCCACCAGCAACCCCGGGACAGCCTACGAGCAGTACTTC. Its protein product is CATSNPGTAYEQYF.

The chain employs TRBV2 and TRBJ2-1, with 7 bases matching TRBD1. J was trimmed by 4 bases and V by 4 bases; bases with no gene match: 7. CDR3 size: 15 residues. Per germline, CDR1 SNHLY and CDR2 FYNNEI. In DNA, the CDR3 is TGTGCCAGCAGTGCCCGGGACAGCAAATACAATGAGCAGTTCTTC. As protein: CASSARDSKYNEQFF.

This clone appeared once. This sequence joins TRBV18 and TRBJ2-3; perhaps TRBD2 as D (6 bases). Germline V gene sequence: CDR1 KGHSH, CDR2 LQKENI. This CDR3 region has 16 residues. The V end was cut by 0 bases, the J end by 2 bases, with 12 bases between. Here the CDR3 reads CASSPPLAGPTDTQYF. CDR3 nucleotide sequence: TGTGCCAGCTCACCACCGTTGGCGGGACCCACAGATACGCAGTATTTT.

V gene TRBV2 combines with J gene TRBJ2-7, with D hard to call. Germline V gene sequence: CDR1 SNHLY, CDR2 FYNNEI. Trimming pared 3 bases from V and 2 bases from J, leaving 8 bases between. The CDR3 is 13 residues long. CDR3 residues: CASSDAVTYEQYF. The DNA for the CDR3 is TGTGCCAGCAGTGATGCGGTAACCTACGAGCAGTACTTC.

This clone occurred a few times. The rearrangement links TRBV19 to TRBJ1-5; D not resolved. The CDR3 covers 15 residues. CDR1 and CDR2 from the germline V gene are LNHDA and SQIVND (reference sequence). Trimming took 6 bases from V and 0 from J, leaving 12 bases between them. CDR3 residues: CASRLGRYSNQPQHF. CDR3 nucleotide sequence: TGTGCCAGTAGACTCGGGAGGTATAGCAATCAGCCCCAGCATTTT.

The V call is TRBV14, the J call TRBJ2-2, with D perhaps matching TRBD2 (5 bases). Germline CDR1 reads SGHDN; CDR2 reads FVKESK. V was shortened by 4 bases and J by 1 base, with 13 bases between the two germline ends. The CDR3 sequence is 16 residues long. The DNA for the CDR3 is TGTGCCAGCAGCCTTCAAAGCGGACTGAACACCGGGGAGCTGTTTTTT. Protein product: CASSLQSGLNTGELFF.

The genes are TRBV25-1 and TRBJ2-2; weak D call: TRBD1 (7 bases). V lost 4 bases, J lost 7 bases, and 16 bases lay in between. CDR3 size: 15 residues. Germline CDR1 is MGHDK and CDR2 is SYGVNS. The CDR3 DNA follows: TGTGCCAGCAGTGCTCAGGGGGGTCGAAGCGGGGAGCTGTTTTTT. This sequence encodes CASSAQGGRSGELFF.

V and J are TRBV28 and TRBJ2-7, with 9 nucleotides matching TRBD2. The trim removed 5 bases at V and 0 bases at J, leaving 17 bases unmatched. CDR1 is MDHEN and CDR2 is SYDVKM in the germline V gene. This CDR3 is 19 amino acids long. The CDR3 nucleotides are TGTGCCAGCAGTATTACAAAGACTATAGCGGGAGTGTACTCCTACGAGCAGTACTTC. Residues: CASSITKTIAGVYSYEQYF.

The chain links TRBV10-1 to TRBJ2-1; TRBD1 agrees at 7 bases. V shed 1 base and J 6 bases; nucleotides not matched to a gene: 3. The CDR3 is made up of 14 amino acids. Germline V gives CDR1 WNHNN, CDR2 SYGVQD (reference sequence). This CDR3 is CASSELRQGNEQFF. The CDR3 DNA follows: TGCGCCAGCAGTGAGTTGAGACAGGGCAATGAGCAGTTCTTC.

The chain couples TRBV27 to TRBJ2-5; maybe TRBD2 (5 bases). The CDR3 length is 16 residues. CDR1 and CDR2 from the germline V gene are MNHEY and SMNVEV (reference sequence). Trimming took 2 bases from V and 5 from J, leaving 18 bases between them. The CDR3 DNA is TGTGCCAGCAGTTTAACCCGCGAAGGGTCGGGGGAGACCCAGTACTTC. It codes for CASSLTREGSGETQYF.

The rearrangement joins TRBV13 to TRBJ2-5, with D unclear. The CDR3 runs 15 residues. Germline values: CDR1 PRHDT, CDR2 FYEKMQ (reference sequence). The V gene lost 8 bases and the J gene lost 5 bases, with 21 bases spanning the gap. The CDR3 sequence is CASRPVAGPEETQYF. CDR3 in DNA: TGTGCCAGCCGACCGGTCGCAGGTCCCGAGGAGACCCAGTACTTC.

The J gene is TRBJ1-1, the V gene TRBV28; D call uncertain. CDR1 is MDHEN, CDR2 SYDVKM, per germline. V dropped 4 bases and J dropped 4 bases, with 7 bases sitting between them. The length of the CDR3 is 12 residues. In DNA, the CDR3 is TGTGCCAGCAGTTCCCCAGGCACTGAAGCTTTCTTT. Translation: CASSSPGTEAFF.

The chain carries TRBV5-1 and TRBJ2-2; D is unresolved. CDR1 is SGHRS, CDR2 YFSETQ, per germline. Trimming removed 1 base at V and 3 bases at J, with 10 bases between. This CDR3 comprises 15 residues. The CDR3 spells CASSLQPRDTGELFF. The CDR3 nucleotides are TGCGCCAGCAGCTTGCAGCCCCGGGACACCGGGGAGCTGTTTTTT. Supplemented by reference TRBV5-1 and TRBJ2-2, the full variable domain reads KAGVTQTPRYLIKTRGQQVTLSCSPISGHRSVSWYQQTPGQGLQFLFEYFSETQRNKGNFPGRFSGRQFSNSRSEMNVSTLELGDSALYLCASSLQPRDTGELFFGEGSRLTVL.

This clone was seen a few times. V and J are TRBV2 and TRBJ1-4; D uncertain. V was pared by 7 bases and J by 7 bases, with 13 bases between. The CDR3 spans 13 residues. CDR1 is SNHLY, CDR2 FYNNEI, per germline. Written as DNA, the CDR3 is TGTGCCAGCATCCGGGGAGGCGGTGAAAAACTGTTTTTT. Translated, it gives CASIRGGGEKLFF.

The gene calls are TRBV30 and TRBJ2-1; 10 nucleotides align to TRBD2. The CDR3 is 15 residues long. CDR1 is GTSNPN, CDR2 SVGIG, per germline (reference sequence). Losses at the gene ends were 3 bases for V and 8 bases for J; bases not matched to a gene: 10. The CDR3 here is CAWSAGLAGVDEQFF. CDR3 in DNA: TGTGCCTGGAGCGCCGGGCTAGCGGGAGTCGATGAGCAGTTCTTC.

The gene calls are TRBV27 and TRBJ2-1; a weak D match, TRBD2 (5 bases). Germline-derived CDR1 and CDR2 are MNHEY and SMNVEV (reference sequence). This CDR3 is 13 amino acids long. With 8 bases removed from V and 6 bases from J, the gap between germline ends came to 14 bases. CDR3: CASRRGSSNEQFF. The CDR3 bases are TGTGCCAGCCGACGCGGGTCGAGCAATGAGCAGTTCTTC.

V is TRBV30 and J is TRBJ1-3; D is undetermined. Trimming left V 4 bases short and J 4 bases short, with 11 bases between. CDR3 size: 13 residues. Looked up from germline, CDR1 is GTSNPN and CDR2 is SVGIG (reference sequence). The CDR3 sequence is CAWTSGSGNTIYF. DNA of the CDR3: TGTGCCTGGACATCGGGGTCCGGAAACACCATATATTTT. Drawing the rest from reference TRBV30 and TRBJ1-3, the complete variable domain is SQTIHQWPATLVQPVGSPLSLECTVEGTSNPNLYWYRQAAGRGLQLLFYSVGIGQISSEVPQNLSASRPQDRQFILSSKKLLLSDSGFYLCAWTSGSGNTIYFGEGSWLTVV.

The chain recombines TRBV18 with TRBJ1-4; 10 nucleotides line up with TRBD1. From germline, CDR1 is KGHSH and CDR2 LQKENI. V dropped 5 bases and J dropped 8; count of bases not matched to a gene: 8. There are 15 residues in the CDR3. The CDR3 coding sequence is TGTGCCAGCTCAGCTCCCCGGGACAGGGGCGAAAAACTGTTTTTT. Amino acid sequence: CASSAPRDRGEKLFF.

The rearrangement links TRBV6-1 to TRBJ2-5, with D perhaps TRBD2 (5 bases). CDR1 and CDR2 (germline): MNHNS, SASEGT. The germline V and J ends were trimmed by 1 base and 4 bases, with 10 bases remaining between them. The CDR3 runs to 14 residues. The CDR3 DNA sequence: TGTGCCAGCAGTGAAGGGCCCGCGGGAGAGACCCAGTACTTC. It encodes CASSEGPAGETQYF.

V and J are TRBV28 and TRBJ2-7, with 9 bases that match TRBD1. V shed 5 bases, J shed 5 bases, and the junction held 10 bases outside the gene matches. Germline V gene data show CDR1 as MDHEN and CDR2 as SYDVKM. The CDR3 runs 15 residues. DNA for the CDR3: TGTGCCAGCAGTGCCTCCGGGACAGGGAGCCACGAGCAGTACTTC. Its protein is CASSASGTGSHEQYF.

This chain links TRBV9 with TRBJ2-5; D remains unclear. Trimming pared 0 bases from V and 3 bases from J, leaving 6 bases between. The germline CDR1 and CDR2 sequences are SGDLS and YYNGEE. CDR3 length: 13 residues. The CDR3 here is CASSVDIEETQYF. For the CDR3, the DNA is TGTGCCAGCAGCGTAGATATCGAAGAGACCCAGTACTTC.